A selection of T cell receptor beta chains follows, all from one sample in a study of technical replicates of blood from several donors. The repertoire was sequenced with immunoSEQ multiplex PCR; TCRdb's copy has only in-frame clones and lacks some. Seen here are 85,000 to 100,000 clones, approximately 95% observed once, and the top ten hold approximately 0.26%. Sequenced sample: T cells isolated from PBMCs. All receptors come from a human donor in good health. The CDR3 runs from the conserved cysteine through the conserved F or W. A D gene is named only where the DNA matches it firmly.

v_call	j_call	d_call	cdr3_aa
TRBV28	TRBJ1-1	.	CASTRIGEGRTEAFF
TRBV19	TRBJ2-1	TRBD1	CASSVRDSSYNEQFF
TRBV14	TRBJ2-2	TRBD1	CASSQGQGVISGELFF
TRBV15	TRBJ2-3	TRBD2	CATSRGSGGPDTQYF
TRBV28	TRBJ2-5	TRBD2	CASSSLYLREETQYF
TRBV9	TRBJ2-5	TRBD2	CASSVGSTSGSRETQYF
TRBV9	TRBJ2-2	.	CASSVRGDRNTGELFF
TRBV6-6	TRBJ1-2	.	CASRPKYDGGPNGYTF
TRBV28	TRBJ1-3	.	CASTATGTGNTIYF
TRBV4-1	TRBJ1-2	TRBD1	CASSQVRQGASSYTF
TRBV5-4	TRBJ2-3	.	CASSAGLGTSTDTQYF
TRBV10-2	TRBJ2-7	TRBD2	CATRDSGGGHEQYF
TRBV2	TRBJ1-4	TRBD1	CASSDRASNEKLFF
TRBV5-1	TRBJ1-2	.	CASSDPGGSPYGYTF
TRBV9	TRBJ2-7	.	CASSSGTVREQYF
TRBV2	TRBJ1-2	TRBD1	CASRQGAHGYTF
TRBV28	TRBJ1-2	TRBD1	CASTNFGQGVWGYTF
TRBV6-1	TRBJ2-7	.	CASSAGGHPTRQYF
TRBV7-4	TRBJ1-6	.	CASSLVVQAPPLHF
TRBV5-1	TRBJ2-7	TRBD1	CASSPWDREYEGQYF
TRBV6-5	TRBJ1-1	.	CASSYSGGSGEAFF
TRBV6-5	TRBJ1-2	.	CASSLTVNDGYTF
TRBV2	TRBJ2-5	.	CASSLQETQYF
TRBV5-4	TRBJ1-1	TRBD1	CASSLAPGQGSTEAFF
TRBV5-4	TRBJ2-3	TRBD2	CASGQLAGGGTDTQYF
TRBV7-9	TRBJ1-4	TRBD1	CALAPGQGNEKLFF
TRBV5-1	TRBJ2-1	TRBD1	CASSLGQGAYNEQFF
TRBV6-4	TRBJ1-5	.	CASSRRYRYSNQPQHF
TRBV5-4	TRBJ2-7	.	CASSPLEGSSYEQYF
TRBV5-6	TRBJ2-1	.	CASSFPGTQRYNEQFF